This T cell receptor beta chain is drawn from a study of shared clonotypes between healthy human individuals. V lost 6 bases to trimming and J lost 2 bases, with 11 bases between them. CDR1 MNHEY and CDR2 SMNVEV come from the germline V gene (reference sequence). The length of the CDR3 is 15 residues. Profiling relied on immunoSEQ multiplex PCR, and the TCRdb table lists in-frame clones only, not all of them. This repertoire shows millions of clones, roughly 95% found once; its top ten account for 0.13%. The chain links TRBV27 to TRBJ2-6, with unresolved D. Sequencing was performed on naive CD4+ T cells sorted from blood. This sample's subset: CD45RA+ positively selected. The TCR sequence derives from a man aged 18-30 years in good health. The CDR3 loop reads CASRLTSAGANVLTF. The CDR3 nucleotides are TGTGCCAGCAGGTTAACATCGGCTGGGGCCAACGTCCTGACTTTC.